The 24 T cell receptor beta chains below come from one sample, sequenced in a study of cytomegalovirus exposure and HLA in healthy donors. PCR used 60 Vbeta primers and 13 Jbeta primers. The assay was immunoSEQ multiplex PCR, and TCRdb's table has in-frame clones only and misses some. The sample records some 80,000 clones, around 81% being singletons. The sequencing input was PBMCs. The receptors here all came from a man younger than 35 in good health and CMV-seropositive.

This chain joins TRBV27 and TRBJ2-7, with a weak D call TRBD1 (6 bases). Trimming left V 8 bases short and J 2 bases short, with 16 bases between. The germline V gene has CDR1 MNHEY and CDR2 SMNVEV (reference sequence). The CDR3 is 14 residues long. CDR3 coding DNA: TGTGCCAGCCGGACCGGATCAGGGGCCTACGAGCAGTACTTC. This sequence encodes CASRTGSGAYEQYF.

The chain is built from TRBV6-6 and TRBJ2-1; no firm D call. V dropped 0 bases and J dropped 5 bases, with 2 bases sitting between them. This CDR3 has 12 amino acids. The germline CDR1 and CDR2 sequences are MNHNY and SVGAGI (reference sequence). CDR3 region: CASSYSNNEQFF. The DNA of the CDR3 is TGTGCCAGCAGTTACTCTAACAATGAGCAGTTCTTC.

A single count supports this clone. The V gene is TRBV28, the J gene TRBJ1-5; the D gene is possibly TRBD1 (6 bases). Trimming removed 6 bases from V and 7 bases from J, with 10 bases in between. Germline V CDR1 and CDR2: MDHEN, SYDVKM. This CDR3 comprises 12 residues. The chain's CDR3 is CASRDRIQPQHF. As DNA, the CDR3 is TGTGCCAGCAGAGACAGGATCCAGCCCCAGCATTTT.

As DNA, the CDR3 is TGTGCCAGCAGCTCAGTTACCGGGACTTACGAGCAGTACTTC. This translates into CASSSVTGTYEQYF. The chain carries TRBV13 and TRBJ2-7; TRBD2 might be the D (6 bases). The V and J ends lost 4 bases and 4 bases respectively, with 14 bases between them. Germline V gene sequence: CDR1 PRHDT, CDR2 FYEKMQ (reference sequence). This CDR3 is built from 14 residues.

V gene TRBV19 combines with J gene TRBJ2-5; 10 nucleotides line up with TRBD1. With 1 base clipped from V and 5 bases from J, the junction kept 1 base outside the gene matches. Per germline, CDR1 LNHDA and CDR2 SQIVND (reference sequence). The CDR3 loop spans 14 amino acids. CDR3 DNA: TGTGCCAGTAGTATAGGACAGGGGGCGGAGACCCAGTACTTC. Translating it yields CASSIGQGAETQYF.

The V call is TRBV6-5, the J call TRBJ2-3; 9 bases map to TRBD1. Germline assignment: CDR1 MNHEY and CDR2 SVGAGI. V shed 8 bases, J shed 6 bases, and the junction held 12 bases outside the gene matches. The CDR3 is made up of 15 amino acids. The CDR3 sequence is CASAFWTGAHDTQYF. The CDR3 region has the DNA TGTGCCAGCGCGTTTTGGACAGGGGCACACGATACGCAGTATTTT.

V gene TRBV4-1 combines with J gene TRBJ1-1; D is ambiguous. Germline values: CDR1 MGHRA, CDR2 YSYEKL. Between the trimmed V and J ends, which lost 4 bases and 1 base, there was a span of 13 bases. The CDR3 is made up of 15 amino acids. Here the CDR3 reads CASSPAVRRNTEAFF. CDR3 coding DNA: TGCGCCAGCAGCCCCGCGGTCCGCCGGAACACTGAAGCTTTCTTT.

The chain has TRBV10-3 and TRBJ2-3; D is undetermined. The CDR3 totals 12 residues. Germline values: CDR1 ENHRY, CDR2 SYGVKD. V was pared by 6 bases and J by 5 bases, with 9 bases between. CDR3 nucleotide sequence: TGTGCCATCAGCTCAACTCGAGATACGCAGTATTTT. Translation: CAISSTRDTQYF.

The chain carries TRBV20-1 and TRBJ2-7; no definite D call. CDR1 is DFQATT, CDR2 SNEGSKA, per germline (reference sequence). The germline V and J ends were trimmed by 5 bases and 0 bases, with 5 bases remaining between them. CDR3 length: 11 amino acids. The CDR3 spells CSASISYEQYF. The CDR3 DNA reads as TGCAGTGCTTCAATCTCCTACGAGCAGTACTTC.

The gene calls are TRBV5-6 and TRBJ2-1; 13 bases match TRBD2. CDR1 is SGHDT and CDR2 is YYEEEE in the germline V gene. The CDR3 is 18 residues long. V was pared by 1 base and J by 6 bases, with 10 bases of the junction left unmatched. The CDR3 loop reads CASSLTSGRARMGNEQFF. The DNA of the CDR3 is TGTGCCAGCAGCTTGACTAGCGGGAGGGCCCGTATGGGCAATGAGCAGTTCTTC.

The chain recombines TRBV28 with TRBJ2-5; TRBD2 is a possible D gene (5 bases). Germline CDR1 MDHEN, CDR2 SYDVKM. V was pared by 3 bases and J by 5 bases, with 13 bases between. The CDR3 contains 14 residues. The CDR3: CASSFRGPPETQYF. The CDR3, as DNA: TGTGCCAGCAGTTTCCGAGGGCCGCCGGAGACCCAGTACTTC.

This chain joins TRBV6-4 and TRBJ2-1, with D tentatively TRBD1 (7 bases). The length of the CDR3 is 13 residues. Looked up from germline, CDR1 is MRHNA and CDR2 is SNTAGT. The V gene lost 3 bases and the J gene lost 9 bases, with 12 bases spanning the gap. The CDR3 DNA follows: TGTGCCAGCAGTGAGGAGGGGGCGGGTGAGCAGTTCTTC. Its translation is CASSEEGAGEQFF.

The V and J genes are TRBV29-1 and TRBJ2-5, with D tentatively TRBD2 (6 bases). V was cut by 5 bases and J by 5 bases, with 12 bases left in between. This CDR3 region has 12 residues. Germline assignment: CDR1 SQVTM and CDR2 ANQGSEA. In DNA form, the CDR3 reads TGCAGCGTTCTCGTGACTAGGGAGACCCAGTACTTC. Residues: CSVLVTRETQYF. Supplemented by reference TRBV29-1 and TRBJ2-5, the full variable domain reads SAVISQKPSRDICQRGTSLTIQCQVDSQVTMMFWYRQQPGQSLTLIATANQGSEATYESGFVIDKFPISRPNLTFSTLTVSNMSPEDSSIYLCSVLVTRETQYFGPGTRLLVL.

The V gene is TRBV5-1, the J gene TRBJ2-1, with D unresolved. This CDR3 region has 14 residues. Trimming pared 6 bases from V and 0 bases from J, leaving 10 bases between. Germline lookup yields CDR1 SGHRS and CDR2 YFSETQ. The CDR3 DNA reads TGCGCCAGCAACCTACAGAGCTCCTACAATGAGCAGTTCTTC. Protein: CASNLQSSYNEQFF.

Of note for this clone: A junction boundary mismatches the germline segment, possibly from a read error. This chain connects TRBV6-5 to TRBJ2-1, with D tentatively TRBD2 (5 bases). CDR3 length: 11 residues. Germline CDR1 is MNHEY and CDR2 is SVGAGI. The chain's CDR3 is CASRGVTGSLF. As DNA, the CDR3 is TGTGCCAGCAGGGGAGTTACCGGCTCCCTCTTC.

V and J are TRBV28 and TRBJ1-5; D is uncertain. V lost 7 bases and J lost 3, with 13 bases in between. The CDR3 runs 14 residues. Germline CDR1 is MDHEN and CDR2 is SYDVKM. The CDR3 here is CASMGGQLNQPQHF. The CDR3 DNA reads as TGTGCCAGCATGGGAGGGCAGCTCAATCAGCCCCAGCATTTT.

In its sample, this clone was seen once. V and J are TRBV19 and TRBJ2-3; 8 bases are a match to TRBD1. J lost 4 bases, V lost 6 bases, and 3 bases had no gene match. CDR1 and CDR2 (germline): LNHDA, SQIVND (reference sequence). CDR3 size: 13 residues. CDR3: CASRKTGADTQYF. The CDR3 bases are TGTGCCAGTAGAAAGACAGGGGCAGATACGCAGTATTTT.

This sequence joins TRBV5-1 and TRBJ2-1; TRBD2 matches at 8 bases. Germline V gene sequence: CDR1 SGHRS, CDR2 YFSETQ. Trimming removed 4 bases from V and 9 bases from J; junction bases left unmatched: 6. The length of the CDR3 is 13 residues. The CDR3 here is CASSPGLEIEQFF. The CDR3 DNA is TGCGCCAGCAGCCCGGGACTAGAGATTGAGCAGTTCTTC.

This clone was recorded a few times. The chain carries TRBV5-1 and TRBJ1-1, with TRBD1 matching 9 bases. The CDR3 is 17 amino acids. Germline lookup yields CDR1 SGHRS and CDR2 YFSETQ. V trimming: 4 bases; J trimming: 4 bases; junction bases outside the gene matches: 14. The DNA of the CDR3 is TGCGCCAGCAGCCACGGGATTACAGGGGGCGAGGGCACTGAAGCTTTCTTT. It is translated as CASSHGITGGEGTEAFF.

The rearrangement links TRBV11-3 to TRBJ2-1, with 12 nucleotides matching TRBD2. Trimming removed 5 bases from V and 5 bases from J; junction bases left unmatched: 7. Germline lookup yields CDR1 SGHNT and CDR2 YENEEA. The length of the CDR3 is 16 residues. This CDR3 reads CASSPEGLAGHNEQFF. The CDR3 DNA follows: TGTGCCAGCAGCCCGGAGGGACTAGCGGGCCACAATGAGCAGTTCTTC. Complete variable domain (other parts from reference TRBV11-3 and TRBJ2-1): EAGVVQSPRYKIIEKKQPVAFWCNPISGHNTLYWYLQNLGQGPELLIRYENEEAVDDSQLPKDRFSAERLKGVDSTLKIQPAELGDSAVYLCASSPEGLAGHNEQFFGPGTRLTVL.

The CDR3 DNA follows: TGTGCCATCAGGAAGGACTCCGGTAAAGAGACCCAGTACTTC. It yields the protein CAIRKDSGKETQYF. The V gene is TRBV10-3, the J gene TRBJ2-5; a weak D match, TRBD2 (5 bases). This CDR3 is 14 amino acids long. V lost 6 bases and J 3 bases, leaving 14 bases between the germline ends. Germline CDR1 reads ENHRY; CDR2 reads SYGVKD.

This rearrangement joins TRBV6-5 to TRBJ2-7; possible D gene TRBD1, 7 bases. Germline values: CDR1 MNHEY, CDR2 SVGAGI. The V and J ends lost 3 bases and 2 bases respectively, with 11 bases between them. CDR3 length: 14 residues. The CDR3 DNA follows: TGTGCCAGCAGTTATACCAGGGGGGCCTACGAGCAGTACTTC. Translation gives CASSYTRGAYEQYF.

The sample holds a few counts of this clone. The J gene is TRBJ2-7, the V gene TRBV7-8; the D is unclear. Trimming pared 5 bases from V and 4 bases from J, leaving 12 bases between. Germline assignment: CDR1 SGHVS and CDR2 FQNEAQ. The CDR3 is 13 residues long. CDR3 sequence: CASSRSPGYEQYF. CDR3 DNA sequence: TGTGCCAGCAGCCGCTCCCCAGGTTACGAGCAGTACTTC.

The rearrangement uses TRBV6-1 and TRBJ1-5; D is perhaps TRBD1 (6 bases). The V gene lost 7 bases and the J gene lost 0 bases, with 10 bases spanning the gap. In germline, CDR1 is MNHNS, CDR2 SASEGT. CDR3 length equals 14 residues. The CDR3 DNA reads TGTGCCAGCACCGCAGGGGATAGCAATCAGCCCCAGCATTTT. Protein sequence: CASTAGDSNQPQHF.